These 23 T cell receptor beta chains were all obtained from the same sample, sequenced in a study of cytomegalovirus exposure and HLA in healthy donors. This PCR relied on a set of 60 Vbeta primers and 13 Jbeta primers. Assay used: immunoSEQ multiplex PCR; TCRdb lists only in-frame clones, some missing. The sample includes about 120,000 clones, about three fifths of them seen just once. The sequenced sample consisted of PBMCs. The receptors come from a man between 35 and 55 years old in good health and CMV-seropositive.

The rearrangement uses TRBV6-5 and TRBJ2-4, with D perhaps TRBD2 (5 bases). V was cut by 7 bases and J by 0 bases, with 10 bases left in between. The length of the CDR3 is 14 residues. Per germline, CDR1 MNHEY and CDR2 SVGAGI. CDR3 region: CASTAGRAKNIQYF. CDR3 bases: TGTGCCAGCACCGCGGGCAGAGCCAAAAACATTCAGTACTTC.

The chain recombines TRBV30 with TRBJ2-1; 10 nucleotides match TRBD2. Trimming cost V 6 bases and J 4 bases; bases outside gene matches: 6. The CDR3 extends over 14 amino acids. CDR1 and CDR2 (germline): GTSNPN, SVGIG (reference sequence). The CDR3 sequence: CACGLADIYNEQFF. The CDR3 coding sequence is TGTGCCTGTGGACTAGCGGACATATACAATGAGCAGTTCTTC. Supplemented by reference TRBV30 and TRBJ2-1, the full variable domain reads SQTIHQWPATLVQPVGSPLSLECTVEGTSNPNLYWYRQAAGRGLQLLFYSVGIGQISSEVPQNLSASRPQDRQFILSSKKLLLSDSGFYLCACGLADIYNEQFFGPGTRLTVL.

This clone was observed once. The chain is built from TRBV4-1 and TRBJ1-1, with 10 positions matching TRBD1. V shed 7 bases and J 3 bases; nucleotides not matched to a gene: 8. This CDR3 has 15 residues. In germline, CDR1 is MGHRA, CDR2 YSYEKL. CDR3 coding DNA: TGCGCCAGCAACCCCGACAGGGGGCGTCACACTGAAGCTTTCTTT. As protein: CASNPDRGRHTEAFF.

This chain uses TRBV5-4 with TRBJ2-1; 7 bases agree with TRBD1. The CDR3 runs 16 residues. Per germline, CDR1 SGHNT and CDR2 YYREEE (reference sequence). Germline trimming cut 0 bases from V and 4 bases from J; bases unmatched to any gene: 7. CDR3 sequence (DNA): TGTGCCAGCAGCTTGGCCCTGGGGACAGTTTACAATGAGCAGTTCTTC. Translated, it gives CASSLALGTVYNEQFF.

A few counts support this clone. The chain couples TRBV7-3 to TRBJ2-3; 8 nucleotides line up with TRBD2. Trimming removed 5 bases from V and 1 base from J; junction bases left unmatched: 5. The CDR3 runs 15 residues. Germline-derived CDR1 and CDR2 are SGHTA and FQGTGA. Here the CDR3 reads CASSPAGDRTDTQYF. The CDR3, as DNA: TGTGCCAGCAGCCCAGCGGGGGACCGCACAGATACGCAGTATTTT. The full variable domain, with the rest looked up from reference TRBV7-3 and TRBJ2-3, is GAGVSQTPSNKVTEKGKYVELRCDPISGHTALYWYRQSLGQGPEFLIYFQGTGAADDSGLPNDRFFAVRPEGSVSTLKIQRTERGDSAVYLCASSPAGDRTDTQYFGPGTRLTVL.

The chain combines TRBV10-3 with TRBJ2-5; 8 nucleotides match TRBD2. V lost 0 bases to trimming and J lost 7 bases; unmatched junction nucleotides: 10. CDR1 is ENHRY, CDR2 SYGVKD, per germline. This CDR3 is built from 16 residues. The CDR3 here is CAISESAGVAGGTQYF. The CDR3, as DNA: TGTGCCATCAGTGAGTCAGCGGGGGTGGCAGGCGGGACCCAGTACTTC.

This clone has a handful of counts. This chain joins TRBV27 and TRBJ1-1, with unresolved D. Germline V gene sequence: CDR1 MNHEY, CDR2 SMNVEV (reference sequence). The CDR3 covers 13 residues. The germline V and J ends were trimmed by 6 bases and 5 bases, with 13 bases remaining between them. The CDR3 spells CASSPDPGTEAFF. The CDR3 DNA is TGTGCCAGCAGCCCGGACCCGGGGACTGAAGCTTTCTTT.

This clone was detected once. The rearrangement joins TRBV19 to TRBJ2-2; 12 bases are a match to TRBD2. CDR1 and CDR2 from the germline V gene are LNHDA and SQIVND (reference sequence). V was clipped by 5 bases and J by 1 base; unmatched bases: 2. The length of the CDR3 is 16 residues. The CDR3 region has the DNA TGTGCCAGTAGTTCGGGACTAGCGGGGAACACCGGGGAGCTGTTTTTT. Translated, it gives CASSSGLAGNTGELFF.

The V gene is TRBV5-8, the J gene TRBJ2-7; 13 nucleotides match TRBD2. V shed 3 bases, J shed 7 bases, and the junction held 4 bases outside the gene matches. CDR1 is SGHTS, CDR2 YDEGEE, per germline. The CDR3 totals 14 residues. The CDR3 region is CASSWTSGGGEQYF. As DNA, the CDR3 is TGTGCCAGCAGCTGGACTAGCGGGGGTGGAGAGCAGTACTTC.

Turning to this clone: The junction departs from germline at one end; a sequencing error may be responsible. The chain couples TRBV29-1 to TRBJ2-4, with unresolved D. Per germline, CDR1 SQVTM and CDR2 ANQGSEA. CDR3 length: 15 residues. The CDR3, as DNA: TGCAGCGTAGAAGAGAGCCAGGTAGCCAAAAACATTCAGTACTTC. It codes for CSVEESQVAKNIQYF.

The gene calls are TRBV5-1 and TRBJ1-3; D possibly corresponds to TRBD1 (5 bases). Between the trimmed V and J ends, which lost 1 base and 2 bases, there was a span of 16 bases. Germline CDR1 and CDR2: SGHRS and YFSETQ. This CDR3 contains 17 residues. Here the CDR3 reads CASSLLGAAPAGNTIYF. CDR3 DNA: TGCGCCAGCAGCTTGCTAGGGGCCGCCCCGGCTGGAAACACCATATATTTT. The full variable domain, rest sourced from reference TRBV5-1 and TRBJ1-3, is KAGVTQTPRYLIKTRGQQVTLSCSPISGHRSVSWYQQTPGQGLQFLFEYFSETQRNKGNFPGRFSGRQFSNSRSEMNVSTLELGDSALYLCASSLLGAAPAGNTIYFGEGSWLTVV.

V and J are TRBV6-1 and TRBJ1-4; 7 nucleotides line up with TRBD1. The germline gives CDR1 MNHNS, CDR2 SASEGT. This CDR3 is 16 amino acids long. Losses at the gene ends were 3 bases for V and 3 bases for J; bases not matched to a gene: 7. CDR3 region: CASSDGQGGSNEKLFF. Here the CDR3 DNA reads TGTGCCAGCAGTGACGGGCAGGGGGGCTCTAATGAAAAACTGTTTTTT.

This clone was recorded only once. The chain employs TRBV28 and TRBJ1-2; D might be TRBD1 (6 bases). There are 13 residues in the CDR3. Germline values: CDR1 MDHEN, CDR2 SYDVKM. V lost 4 bases and J 5 bases, leaving 11 bases between the germline ends. The CDR3 loop reads CASSSSQGYGYTF. The CDR3 coding sequence is TGTGCCAGCAGTTCATCTCAGGGGTATGGCTACACCTTC.

The chain joins TRBV7-2 to TRBJ1-5; no firm D call. Germline CDR1 and CDR2: SGHTA and FQGNSA. The ends were cut back, 2 bases at V and 4 bases at J, with 12 bases in the middle. The CDR3 loop spans 15 amino acids. This CDR3 reads CASSLFPARNQPQHF. For the CDR3, the DNA is TGTGCCAGCAGCTTATTTCCCGCCAGAAATCAGCCCCAGCATTTT.

This chain joins TRBV5-6 and TRBJ1-2; no definite D call. Germline CDR1 SGHDT, CDR2 YYEEEE. The V end lost 2 bases, the J end lost 0 bases, and 14 bases lay between the germline ends. CDR3 size: 16 residues. The CDR3 bases are TGTGCCAGCAGCTTATCAGGCCTAATGTCTAACTATGGCTACACCTTC. It translates to CASSLSGLMSNYGYTF.

The chain links TRBV10-3 to TRBJ2-7, with D unclear. The CDR3 runs 12 residues. From germline, CDR1 is ENHRY and CDR2 SYGVKD. Trimming removed 2 bases from V and 3 bases from J, with 5 bases in between. The CDR3 reads CAISELIYEQYF. The CDR3 DNA follows: TGTGCCATCAGTGAGCTTATCTACGAGCAGTACTTC.

V gene TRBV6-1 combines with J gene TRBJ2-7; TRBD1 aligns across 9 bases. The CDR3 spans 18 residues. V was pared by 3 bases and J by 0 bases, with 12 bases of the junction left unmatched. In germline, CDR1 is MNHNS, CDR2 SASEGT. The CDR3 nucleotides are TGTGCCAGCAGTGAGGGGACAGGGTGGGGTTCTCTCTCCTACGAGCAGTACTTC. Its translation is CASSEGTGWGSLSYEQYF.

This clone was counted only a few times. The chain links TRBV5-6 to TRBJ2-5; 7 positions match TRBD1. Trimming cost V 4 bases and J 4 bases; bases outside gene matches: 19. This CDR3 contains 18 residues. Germline V gives CDR1 SGHDT, CDR2 YYEEEE. CDR3 DNA sequence: TGTGCCAGCAGCCAAGTAACACAGGGGCTCGGGCCCTTAGAGACCCAGTACTTC. This sequence encodes CASSQVTQGLGPLETQYF.

This clone was detected only a few times. The gene calls are TRBV29-1 and TRBJ2-6, with 8 bases lining up with TRBD1. After removal of 2 bases from V and 0 bases from J, the junction contained 6 bases not matched to a gene. This CDR3 contains 17 residues. Per the germline V gene, CDR1 is SQVTM and CDR2 is ANQGSEA. CDR3 in amino acids: CSVETGTGASGANVLTF. CDR3 DNA sequence: TGCAGCGTTGAAACCGGGACAGGAGCCTCTGGGGCCAACGTCCTGACTTTC.

This clone showed up just once. The CDR3 here is CASSYDRINEKLFF. The CDR3, as DNA: TGTGCCAGCAGCTACGACAGAATTAATGAAAAACTGTTTTTT. The chain recombines TRBV7-2 with TRBJ1-4, with a possible D match to TRBD1 (5 bases). The CDR3 extends over 14 amino acids. Looked up from germline, CDR1 is SGHTA and CDR2 is FQGNSA. V was cut by 4 bases and J by 4 bases, with 10 bases left in between. The full variable domain, in which reference TRBV7-2 and TRBJ1-4 provide the parts outside the CDR3, is GAGVSQSPSNKVTEKGKDVELRCDPISGHTALYWYRQSLGQGLEFLIYFQGNSAPDKSGLPSDRFSAERTGGSVSTLTIQRTQQEDSAVYLCASSYDRINEKLFFGSGTQLSVL.

For the CDR3, the DNA is TGTGCCAGCAGCTTAGCGTGGAGGGGATCCTACGAGCAGTACTTC. This codes for CASSLAWRGSYEQYF. This rearrangement joins TRBV7-9 to TRBJ2-7; a weak D match, TRBD2 (6 bases). This CDR3 region has 15 residues. Trimming removed 0 bases at V and 1 base at J, with 10 bases between. Germline values: CDR1 SEHNR, CDR2 FQNEAQ (reference sequence).

The J gene is TRBJ1-1, the V gene TRBV5-4, with 7 bases lining up with TRBD1. Germline CDR1 is SGHNT and CDR2 is YYREEE (reference sequence). J gave up 5 bases and V 1 base, and 2 bases lay outside the gene matches. This CDR3 contains 13 residues. The CDR3 here is CASSLPTGTEAFF. CDR3 nucleotides: TGTGCCAGCAGCTTGCCGACAGGGACTGAAGCTTTCTTT.

This clone was detected only a few times. The chain is built from TRBV4-3 and TRBJ2-6; D remains unclear. This CDR3 has 15 amino acids. V lost 3 bases to trimming and J lost 1 base, with 7 bases between them. The germline gives CDR1 LGHNA, CDR2 YSLEER. CDR3 nucleotide sequence: TGCGCCAGCAGCCATGAGACTTCTGGGGCCAACGTCCTGACTTTC. It translates to CASSHETSGANVLTF.